These 19 T cell receptor beta chains came from one sample sequenced in a study of radiation and T cells in renal cell carcinoma. The time point is: baseline pretreatment blood. Treatment denoted: 15 Gy SBRT to primary tumor, nephrectomy 4 weeks later. Generated by immunoSEQ multiplex PCR, the TCRdb table keeps only in-frame clones and is missing some. Of 120,000 to 150,000 clones in the sample, about 85% are singletons; the top ten hold 4.1%. The sample in question was blood, obtained from a patient whose treatment included radiotherapy and nephrectomy. These receptors were obtained from a woman between 70 and 85 years old with renal cell carcinoma.

This chain connects TRBV7-6 to TRBJ2-1; 12 positions agree with TRBD2. Germline lookup yields CDR1 SGHVS and CDR2 FNYEAQ. Trimming at V came to 2 bases and at J to 10 bases, leaving 9 bases not matched to a gene. This CDR3 is 16 amino acids long. DNA for the CDR3: TGTGCCAGCAGCTTATCGGCGACTAGCGGGGGTGGGGAGCAGTTCTTC. Its translation: CASSLSATSGGGEQFF.

The chain joins TRBV6-1 to TRBJ1-6; weak D call: TRBD1 (5 bases). V lost 1 base and J lost 12, with 10 bases in between. Looked up from germline, CDR1 is MNHNS and CDR2 is SASEGT. The CDR3 has 13 amino acids. The CDR3 DNA reads as TGTGCCAGCAGTGAAGGCGGGGGGGTACCCCTCCACTTT. The encoded protein is CASSEGGGVPLHF.

CDR3 loop: CASGLRQGIYEQYF. CDR3 sequence (DNA): TGTGCCAGCGGCCTCAGACAGGGAATCTACGAGCAGTACTTC. V and J are TRBV27 and TRBJ2-7, with 7 bases identical to TRBD1. The CDR3 is made up of 14 amino acids. CDR1 is MNHEY and CDR2 is SMNVEV in the germline V gene (reference sequence). Trimming cost V 8 bases and J 3 bases; bases outside gene matches: 10.

This clone appeared a few times. The rearrangement joins TRBV4-2 to TRBJ1-1; 7 bases align to TRBD1. Germline trimming cut 5 bases from V and 12 bases from J; bases unmatched to any gene: 6. The CDR3 totals 11 residues. The germline V gene encodes CDR1 LGHNA and CDR2 YNFKEQ. Written as DNA, the CDR3 is TGTGCCAGCAGCGAGGGACAGTCATCTTTCTTT. Translating it yields CASSEGQSSFF.

V gene TRBV5-6 combines with J gene TRBJ1-2; 8 bases are shared with TRBD1. The germline V gene encodes CDR1 SGHDT and CDR2 YYEEEE. The CDR3 spans 14 residues. The V gene end was trimmed by 4 bases and the J gene end by 4 bases; junction bases not matched to a gene: 6. This chain's CDR3 is CASSNDRGGYGYTF. The CDR3 DNA is TGTGCCAGCAGCAACGACAGGGGAGGCTATGGCTACACCTTC.

The chain has TRBV10-3 and TRBJ1-2; D uncertain. The CDR3 covers 14 residues. The V and J ends lost 2 bases and 4 bases respectively, with 11 bases between them. The germline V gene encodes CDR1 ENHRY and CDR2 SYGVKD. For the CDR3, the DNA is TGTGCCATCAGTGAGATAGGCAGCACCTATGGCTACACCTTC. It encodes CAISEIGSTYGYTF.

The J gene is TRBJ2-7, the V gene TRBV27, with D tentatively TRBD1 or TRBD2 (5 bases each). The CDR3 length is 15 residues. V lost 6 bases, J lost 4 bases, and 19 bases lay in between. In germline, CDR1 is MNHEY, CDR2 SMNVEV (reference sequence). CDR3: CASRGDRAFRYEQYF. CDR3 DNA sequence: TGTGCCAGCAGGGGGGACCGCGCATTTCGATACGAGCAGTACTTC.

The V call is TRBV7-9, the J call TRBJ2-1; TRBD2 aligns across 10 bases. The V gene end was trimmed by 0 bases and the J gene end by 4 bases; junction bases not matched to a gene: 12. Per germline, CDR1 SEHNR and CDR2 FQNEAQ (reference sequence). CDR3 length: 19 amino acids. CDR3 sequence (DNA): TGTGCCAGCAGCTTAGCGCATAATAGCGGGGGGAAATTTTACAATGAGCAGTTCTTC. This translates into CASSLAHNSGGKFYNEQFF.

The CDR3 sequence: CASSPLGGHTDTQYF. As DNA, the CDR3 is TGTGCCAGCAGTCCTCTAGGTGGGCACACAGATACGCAGTATTTT. The V and J genes are TRBV6-5 and TRBJ2-3, with D hard to call. Germline-derived CDR1 and CDR2 are MNHEY and SVGAGI. The CDR3 has 15 residues. Trimming took off 5 bases at V and 2 bases at J, with 14 bases between the two ends.

The CDR3 here is CAWSARSTDTQYF. The CDR3 DNA reads TGTGCCTGGAGTGCACGTTCCACAGATACGCAGTATTTT. V and J are TRBV30 and TRBJ2-3; D remains unclear. V lost 1 base and J 2 bases, leaving 7 bases between the germline ends. CDR1 and CDR2 from the germline V gene are GTSNPN and SVGIG (reference sequence). This CDR3 has 13 amino acids.

This sequence joins TRBV15 and TRBJ2-2; 7 bases agree with TRBD1. Germline trimming cut 11 bases from V and 4 bases from J; bases unmatched to any gene: 10. CDR1 is LNHNV, CDR2 YYDKDF, per germline (reference sequence). There are 14 residues in the CDR3. The CDR3, as DNA: TGTGCCGCAAGACAGGGAGCCATCACCGGGGAGCTGTTTTTT. This translates into CAARQGAITGELFF.

This clone has only a few counts. J is TRBJ1-1 and V is TRBV5-4, with D perhaps matching TRBD1 (5 bases). V was pared by 0 bases and J by 0 bases, with 12 bases between. CDR1 is SGHNT, CDR2 YYREEE, per germline (reference sequence). This CDR3 is built from 16 residues. The CDR3 is CASSLARQTMNTEAFF. Written as DNA, the CDR3 is TGTGCCAGCAGCTTGGCCCGACAGACTATGAACACTGAAGCTTTCTTT.

The chain joins TRBV30 to TRBJ1-1, with unresolved D. This CDR3 has 10 amino acids. The V gene's germline CDR1 is GTSNPN and CDR2 SVGIG (reference sequence). V lost 6 bases, J lost 3 bases, and 5 bases lay in between. The CDR3: CACPDTEAFF. DNA for the CDR3: TGTGCCTGCCCAGACACTGAAGCTTTCTTT.

V usage is TRBV6-5 and J usage is TRBJ2-7, with D uncertain. This CDR3 has 13 residues. The germline gives CDR1 MNHEY, CDR2 SVGAGI. V was clipped by 5 bases and J by 2 bases, with 10 bases between them. The CDR3 DNA sequence: TGTGCCAGCAGTGTCCTGGGTCCCTACGAGCAGTACTTC. Its translation: CASSVLGPYEQYF.

This CDR3 is CAWSAQGIGGYTF. The CDR3 DNA reads as TGTGCCTGGAGTGCCCAGGGGATTGGAGGCTACACCTTC. The gene calls are TRBV30 and TRBJ1-2; possible D gene TRBD1, 6 bases. Trimming shortened V by 1 base and J by 8 bases, and 14 bases separated the two germline ends. Germline lookup yields CDR1 GTSNPN and CDR2 SVGIG (reference sequence). The CDR3 runs to 13 residues.

The CDR3 spells CASSSSGMRKEKLFF. The CDR3 nucleotides read TGTGCCAGCAGTTCCTCGGGGATGAGGAAAGAAAAACTGTTTTTT. The rearrangement links TRBV28 to TRBJ1-4; D is ambiguous. V lost 4 bases and J 8 bases, leaving 17 bases between the germline ends. The CDR3 length is 15 residues. Germline CDR1 MDHEN, CDR2 SYDVKM.

The V call is TRBV19, the J call TRBJ2-5, with 8 bases matching TRBD2. Germline CDR1 reads LNHDA; CDR2 reads SQIVND (reference sequence). The ends lost 6 bases at V and 1 base at J; junction bases unmatched: 7. The CDR3 runs 15 residues. CDR3 sequence reads: CASRPRGAIQETQYF. In DNA form, the CDR3 reads TGTGCCAGTAGACCGCGGGGGGCGATCCAAGAGACCCAGTACTTC.

This clone was picked up one time. At one end the junction does not follow the germline gene, possibly because of a read error. The rearrangement joins TRBV19 to TRBJ1-6; no clear D. CDR3 length: 14 residues. The germline CDR1 and CDR2 sequences are LNHDA and SQIVND (reference sequence). CDR3 region: CASSIGVGNSPLHF. In DNA form, the CDR3 reads TGTGCCAGTAGTATAGGAGTGGGAAATTCGCCCCTCCACTTT.

The chain carries TRBV5-1 and TRBJ2-6, with D maybe TRBD1 (6 bases). Trimming took off 1 base at V and 0 bases at J, with 14 bases between the two ends. The CDR3 is 18 residues long. The germline V gene has CDR1 SGHRS and CDR2 YFSETQ. The CDR3 coding sequence is TGCGCCAGCAGCTTGAAACCCGGGACAAGCTCTGGGGCCAACGTCCTGACTTTC. It yields the protein CASSLKPGTSSGANVLTF.